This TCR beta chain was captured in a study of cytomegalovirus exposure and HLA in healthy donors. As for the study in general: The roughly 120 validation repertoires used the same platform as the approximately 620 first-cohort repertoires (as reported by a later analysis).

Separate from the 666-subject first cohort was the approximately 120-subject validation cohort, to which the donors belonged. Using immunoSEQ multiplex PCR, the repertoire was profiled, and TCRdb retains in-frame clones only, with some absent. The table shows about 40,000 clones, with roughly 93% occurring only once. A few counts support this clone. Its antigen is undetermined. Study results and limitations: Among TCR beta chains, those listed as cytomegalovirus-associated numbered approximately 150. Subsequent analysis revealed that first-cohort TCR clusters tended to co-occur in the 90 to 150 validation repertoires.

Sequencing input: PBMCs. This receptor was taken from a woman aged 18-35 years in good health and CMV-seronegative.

CDR3 protein: CASSPQTGGTDTQYF. The CDR3 DNA follows: TGTGCCAGCTCACCTCAAACCGGTGGCACAGATACGCAGTATTTT. The rearrangement uses TRBV18 and TRBJ2-3; D gene unclear. The CDR3 sequence is 15 residues long. V lost 3 bases and J 1 base, leaving 11 bases between the germline ends. Germline V gene lookup returns CDR1 KGHSH and CDR2 LQKENI.